These 19 T cell receptor beta chains were sequenced from one sample in a study of shared clonotypes between healthy human individuals. The assay was immunoSEQ multiplex PCR, and TCRdb's table has in-frame clones only and misses some. The sample yields under 2,500,000 clones, approximately 96% seen once. The sample consisted of naive CD4+ T cells sorted from blood. Subset noted: CD45RA+ positively selected. These receptors all come from a man aged 18 to 30 in good health.

The sample holds one count of this clone. The V and J genes are TRBV25-1 and TRBJ2-7; 7 nucleotides align to TRBD1. The CDR3 runs to 14 residues. The germline V gene has CDR1 MGHDK and CDR2 SYGVNS. The ends lost 4 bases at V and 1 base at J; junction bases unmatched: 4. The CDR3: CASSAQGVSYEQYF. The CDR3 region has the DNA TGTGCCAGCAGTGCCCAGGGGGTTTCCTACGAGCAGTACTTC.

The genes are TRBV15 and TRBJ1-1; 8 bases are a match to TRBD1. V trimming: 0 bases; J trimming: 4 bases; junction bases outside the gene matches: 10. Germline V CDR1 and CDR2: LNHNV, YYDKDF (reference sequence). This CDR3 has 17 amino acids. CDR3 in DNA: TGTGCCACCAGCAGAGAGGGCAGGGGGCTCCTGGGCACTGAAGCTTTCTTT. This codes for CATSREGRGLLGTEAFF.

The chain employs TRBV11-2 and TRBJ2-7; TRBD2 matches at 8 bases. This CDR3 is built from 15 residues. Per the germline V gene, CDR1 is SGHAT and CDR2 is FQNNGV. With 5 bases clipped from V and 4 bases from J, the junction kept 10 bases outside the gene matches. The CDR3 region is CASSREGRGLYEQYF. As DNA, the CDR3 is TGTGCCAGCAGCCGGGAGGGCCGGGGGTTATACGAGCAGTACTTC. Full variable domain (outside the CDR3, taken from reference TRBV11-2 and TRBJ2-7): EAGVAQSPRYKIIEKRQSVAFWCNPISGHATLYWYQQILGQGPKLLIQFQNNGVVDDSQLPKDRFSAERLKGVDSTLKIQPAKLEDSAVYLCASSREGRGLYEQYFGPGTRLTVT.

This clone is a singleton in its sample. The CDR3 DNA reads as TGCGCCAGCAGCCAAGATTATGGATTTGAGCAGTTCTTC. It is translated as CASSQDYGFEQFF. The chain uses TRBV4-3 and TRBJ2-1; D not resolved. The CDR3 extends over 13 amino acids. Germline V gene lookup returns CDR1 LGHNA and CDR2 YSLEER. V was trimmed by 0 bases and J by 9 bases, leaving 9 bases between them.

The chain uses TRBV6-5 and TRBJ2-2; maybe TRBD1 (6 bases). The germline V and J ends were trimmed by 6 bases and 4 bases, with 12 bases remaining between them. The CDR3 runs 14 residues. The germline V gene has CDR1 MNHEY and CDR2 SVGAGI. As DNA, the CDR3 is TGTGCCAGCAGCACAGGGCGCGGCACCGGGGAGCTGTTTTTT. Its translation is CASSTGRGTGELFF.

This chain connects TRBV19 to TRBJ1-1; D remains ambiguous. CDR1 and CDR2 from the germline V gene are LNHDA and SQIVND (reference sequence). Trimming removed 4 bases at V and 4 bases at J, with 10 bases between. This CDR3 is built from 13 residues. In DNA, the CDR3 is TGTGCCAGTAGTAGTCAACGGACCACTGAAGCTTTCTTT. This gives the protein CASSSQRTTEAFF.

This rearrangement joins TRBV6-5 to TRBJ1-1, with D maybe TRBD1 (5 bases). Trimming left V 4 bases short and J 10 bases short, with 10 bases between. CDR1 and CDR2 (germline): MNHEY, SVGAGI. CDR3 size: 11 residues. CDR3 residues: CASSLGEVAFF. CDR3 coding DNA: TGTGCCAGCAGTTTAGGGGAGGTAGCTTTCTTT.

The chain joins TRBV5-1 to TRBJ2-7; 9 positions match TRBD1. There are 15 residues in the CDR3. J was trimmed by 4 bases and V by 0 bases; bases with no gene match: 5. Germline V lookup: CDR1 SGHRS, CDR2 YFSETQ. In DNA, the CDR3 is TGCGCCAGCAGCTTGGCGGGGACAGGGAAATACGAGCAGTACTTC. Amino acid sequence: CASSLAGTGKYEQYF.

The V call is TRBV4-1, the J call TRBJ2-7; 8 bases map to TRBD1. The CDR3 covers 17 residues. V lost 1 base and J lost 3; bases outside the gene matches: 11. Germline V lookup: CDR1 MGHRA, CDR2 YSYEKL. CDR3 protein: CASSQGPPGQGDYEQYF. In DNA form, the CDR3 reads TGCGCCAGCAGCCAAGGGCCCCCCGGACAGGGAGACTACGAGCAGTACTTC.

The CDR3 DNA sequence: TGTGCCAGCAGCTTAGACTGGCAGACGAACACCGGGGAGCTGTTTTTT. Its protein is CASSLDWQTNTGELFF. V is TRBV7-2 and J is TRBJ2-2; unclear D gene. The CDR3 length is 16 residues. Germline CDR1 SGHTA, CDR2 FQGNSA. V lost 1 base to trimming and J lost 0 bases, with 9 bases between them.

This CDR3 reads CASSLAPGDDKNIQYF. Written as DNA, the CDR3 is TGTGCCAGCAGCTTGGCCCCAGGGGACGACAAAAACATTCAGTACTTC. V gene TRBV5-4 combines with J gene TRBJ2-4, with D possibly TRBD1 on 6 matching bases. Trimming took 0 bases from V and 3 from J, leaving 13 bases between them. CDR1 and CDR2 (germline): SGHNT, YYREEE (reference sequence). This CDR3 comprises 16 residues.

This sequence joins TRBV28 and TRBJ1-4; 7 positions agree with TRBD1. The trim removed 5 bases at V and 3 bases at J, leaving 9 bases unmatched. CDR1 and CDR2 from the germline V gene are MDHEN and SYDVKM. The CDR3 is made up of 16 amino acids. The CDR3 coding sequence is TGTGCCAGCAGTCAACAGGGGAAGATGGCTAATGAAAAACTGTTTTTT. As protein: CASSQQGKMANEKLFF.

Details on this clone: This same CDR3 is encoded by further DNA sequences in the sample. The gene calls are TRBV5-1 and TRBJ2-3; no reliable D call. Deletions cut 3 bases from V and 3 bases from J, with 5 bases between. The CDR3 has 12 residues. Germline V gene sequence: CDR1 SGHRS, CDR2 YFSETQ. The CDR3 DNA is TGCGCCAGCAGCTCCAGTACAGATACGCAGTATTTT. Translated: CASSSSTDTQYF.

The chain links TRBV5-1 to TRBJ1-5; 7 nucleotides agree with TRBD1. The CDR3 loop spans 19 amino acids. V lost 0 bases to trimming and J lost 0 bases; unmatched junction nucleotides: 12. The germline V gene has CDR1 SGHRS and CDR2 YFSETQ. Here the CDR3 DNA reads TGCGCCAGCAGCTTGGAAATGAGGGACAGTGGGTATAGCAATCAGCCCCAGCATTTT. This encodes CASSLEMRDSGYSNQPQHF.

V and J are TRBV4-1 and TRBJ1-6; D is possibly TRBD1 (5 bases). V was pared by 0 bases and J by 7 bases, with 10 bases between. Germline-derived CDR1 and CDR2 are MGHRA and YSYEKL. This CDR3 contains 15 residues. The CDR3 sequence is CASSQEEGWNSPLHF. The CDR3 DNA sequence: TGCGCCAGCAGCCAAGAGGAGGGGTGGAATTCACCCCTCCACTTT.

The V and J genes are TRBV18 and TRBJ2-2; 7 bases are a match to TRBD1. J gave up 2 bases and V 4 bases, and 10 bases lay outside the gene matches. The CDR3 has 17 residues. From germline, CDR1 is KGHSH and CDR2 LQKENI. The CDR3 sequence is CASSQISGTVNTGELFF. The CDR3 DNA reads TGTGCCAGCTCACAAATCTCCGGGACAGTTAACACCGGGGAGCTGTTTTTT.

The CDR3 DNA is TGTGCCAGCAAACGGGTCGGGGACACAGATACGCAGTATTTT. This encodes CASKRVGDTDTQYF. This chain connects TRBV6-5 to TRBJ2-3; possible D gene TRBD2, 5 bases. Trimming took off 7 bases at V and 2 bases at J, with 13 bases between the two ends. This CDR3 is built from 14 residues. CDR1 MNHEY and CDR2 SVGAGI come from the germline V gene.

This clone appeared a single time. The rearrangement joins TRBV6-1 to TRBJ1-2; D may be TRBD1 (5 bases). CDR1 and CDR2 (germline): MNHNS, SASEGT. The CDR3 totals 15 residues. Between the trimmed V and J ends, which lost 6 bases and 2 bases, there was a span of 16 bases. For the CDR3, the DNA is TGTGCCAGCAGCATCCCGGTGGGGGGGAACTATGGCTACACCTTC. Protein sequence: CASSIPVGGNYGYTF.

The V gene is TRBV4-1, the J gene TRBJ2-3; TRBD1 agrees at 7 bases. Germline V gene sequence: CDR1 MGHRA, CDR2 YSYEKL. The CDR3 has 15 amino acids. V gave up 1 base and J gave up 0 bases; unmatched junction bases: 1. The CDR3 nucleotides read TGCGCCAGCAGCCAAGGGGACAGCAGCACAGATACGCAGTATTTT. Protein: CASSQGDSSTDTQYF.